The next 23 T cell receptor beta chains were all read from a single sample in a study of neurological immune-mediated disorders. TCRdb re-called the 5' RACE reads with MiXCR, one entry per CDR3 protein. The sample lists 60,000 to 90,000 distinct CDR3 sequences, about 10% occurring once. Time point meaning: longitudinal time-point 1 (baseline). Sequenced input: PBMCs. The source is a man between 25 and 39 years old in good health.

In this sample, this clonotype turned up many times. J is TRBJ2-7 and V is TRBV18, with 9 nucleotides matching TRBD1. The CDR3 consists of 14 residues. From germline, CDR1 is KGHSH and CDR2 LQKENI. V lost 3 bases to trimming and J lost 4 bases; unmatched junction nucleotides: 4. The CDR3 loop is CASSPGQGTYEQYF. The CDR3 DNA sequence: TGTGCCAGCTCACCCGGACAGGGGACGTACGAGCAGTACTTC. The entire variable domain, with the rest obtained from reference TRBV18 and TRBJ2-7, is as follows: NAGVMQNPRHLVRRRGQEARLRCSPMKGHSHVYWYRQLPEEGLKFMVYLQKENIIDESGMPKERFSAEFPKEGPSILRIQQVVRGDSAAYFCASSPGQGTYEQYFGPGTRLTVT.

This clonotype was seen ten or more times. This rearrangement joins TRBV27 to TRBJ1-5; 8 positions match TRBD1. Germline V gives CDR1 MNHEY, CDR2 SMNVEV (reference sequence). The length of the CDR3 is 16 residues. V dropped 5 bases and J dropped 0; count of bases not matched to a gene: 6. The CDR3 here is CASSARTGYSNQPQHF. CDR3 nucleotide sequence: TGTGCCAGCAGTGCTCGGACAGGGTATAGCAATCAGCCCCAGCATTTT.

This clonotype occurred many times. CDR3 DNA sequence: TGTGCCAGTCTAAGCGGGGGTGGGACTAGCGGGTCCCCCTCTGGGGCCAACGTCCTGACTTTC. Amino acid sequence: CASLSGGGTSGSPSGANVLTF. The chain has TRBV28 and TRBJ2-6; 12 nucleotides match TRBD2. Germline-derived CDR1 and CDR2 are MDHEN and SYDVKM. The CDR3 extends over 21 amino acids. After removal of 9 bases from V and 0 bases from J, the junction contained 18 bases not matched to a gene.

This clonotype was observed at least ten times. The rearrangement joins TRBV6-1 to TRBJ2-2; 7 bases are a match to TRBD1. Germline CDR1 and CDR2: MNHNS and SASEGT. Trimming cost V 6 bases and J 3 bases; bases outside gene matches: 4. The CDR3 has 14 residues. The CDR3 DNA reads TGTGCCAGCAGGAGGGGGCGTGACACCGGGGAGCTGTTTTTT. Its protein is CASRRGRDTGELFF.

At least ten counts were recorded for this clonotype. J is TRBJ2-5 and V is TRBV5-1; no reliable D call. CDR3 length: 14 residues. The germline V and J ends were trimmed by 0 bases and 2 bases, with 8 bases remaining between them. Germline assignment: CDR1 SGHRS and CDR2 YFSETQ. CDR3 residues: CASSLVQTQETQYF. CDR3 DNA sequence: TGCGCCAGCAGCTTGGTACAGACACAAGAGACCCAGTACTTC.

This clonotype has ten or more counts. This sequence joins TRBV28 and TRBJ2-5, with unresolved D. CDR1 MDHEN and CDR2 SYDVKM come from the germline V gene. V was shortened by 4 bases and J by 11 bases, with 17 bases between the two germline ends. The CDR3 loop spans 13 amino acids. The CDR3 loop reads CASSSPSTNRQYF. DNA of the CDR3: TGTGCCAGCAGTTCCCCATCGACCAACCGGCAGTACTTC.

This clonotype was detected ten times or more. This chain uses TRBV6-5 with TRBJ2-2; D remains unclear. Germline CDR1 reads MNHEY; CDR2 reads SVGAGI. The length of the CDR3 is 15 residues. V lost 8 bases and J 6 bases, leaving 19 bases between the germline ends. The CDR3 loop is CASRPASSVPGELFF. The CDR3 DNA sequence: TGTGCCAGCCGCCCGGCGAGTTCCGTCCCCGGGGAGCTGTTTTTT.

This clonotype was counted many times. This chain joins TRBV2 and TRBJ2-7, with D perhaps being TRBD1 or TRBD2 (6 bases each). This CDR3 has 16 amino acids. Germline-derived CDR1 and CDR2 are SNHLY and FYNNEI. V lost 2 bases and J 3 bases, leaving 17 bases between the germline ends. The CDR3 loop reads CASSESRGLPLYEQYF. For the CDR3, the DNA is TGTGCCAGCAGTGAATCCAGGGGACTGCCACTCTACGAGCAGTACTTC.

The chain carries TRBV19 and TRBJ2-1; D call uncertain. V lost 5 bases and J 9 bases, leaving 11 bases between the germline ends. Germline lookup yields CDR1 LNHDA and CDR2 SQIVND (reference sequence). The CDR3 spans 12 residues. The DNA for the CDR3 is TGTGCCAGTAGTTCTTGGCCCGCTGAGCAGTTCTTC. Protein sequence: CASSSWPAEQFF.

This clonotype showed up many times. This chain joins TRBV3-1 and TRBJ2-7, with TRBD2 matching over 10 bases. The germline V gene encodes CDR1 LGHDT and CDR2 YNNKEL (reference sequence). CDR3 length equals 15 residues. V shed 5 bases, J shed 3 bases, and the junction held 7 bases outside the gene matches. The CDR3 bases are TGTGCCAGCAGCGAGGGACTAGCGAGGTTCTACGAGCAGTACTTC. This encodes CASSEGLARFYEQYF.

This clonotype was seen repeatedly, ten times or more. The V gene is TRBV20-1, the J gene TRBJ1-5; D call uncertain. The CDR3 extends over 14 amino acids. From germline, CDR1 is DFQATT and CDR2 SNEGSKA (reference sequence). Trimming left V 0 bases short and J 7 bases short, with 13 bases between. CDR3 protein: CSARDAGEAQPQHF. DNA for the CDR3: TGCAGTGCTAGAGATGCTGGGGAGGCACAGCCCCAGCATTTT.

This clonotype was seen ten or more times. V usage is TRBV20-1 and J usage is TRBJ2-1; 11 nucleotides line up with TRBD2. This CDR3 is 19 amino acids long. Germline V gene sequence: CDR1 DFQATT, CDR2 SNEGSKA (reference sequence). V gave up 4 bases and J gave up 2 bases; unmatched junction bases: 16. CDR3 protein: CSATRQTLAGGPPYNEQFF. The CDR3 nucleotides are TGCAGTGCTACCCGACAGACCCTAGCGGGAGGCCCACCCTACAATGAGCAGTTCTTC.

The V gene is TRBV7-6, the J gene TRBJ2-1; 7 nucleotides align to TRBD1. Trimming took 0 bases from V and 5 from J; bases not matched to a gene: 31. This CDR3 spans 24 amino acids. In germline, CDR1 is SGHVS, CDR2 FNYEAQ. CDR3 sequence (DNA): TGTGCCAGCAGCTTAGCGCGTAAGACCCCCCCAACACAGGGGTTGACCCATCCTCACAATGAGCAGTTCTTC. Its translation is CASSLARKTPPTQGLTHPHNEQFF.

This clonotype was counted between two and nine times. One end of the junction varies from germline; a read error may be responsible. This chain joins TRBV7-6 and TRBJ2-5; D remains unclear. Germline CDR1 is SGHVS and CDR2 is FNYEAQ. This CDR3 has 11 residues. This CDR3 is CASSLSESLSF. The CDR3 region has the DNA TGTGCCAGCAGCCTATCGGAATCACTATCTTTC.

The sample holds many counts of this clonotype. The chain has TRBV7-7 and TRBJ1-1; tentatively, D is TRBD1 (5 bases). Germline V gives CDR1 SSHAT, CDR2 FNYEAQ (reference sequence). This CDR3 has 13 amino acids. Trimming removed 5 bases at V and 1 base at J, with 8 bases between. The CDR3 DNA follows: TGTGCCAGCAGCCGGGGCCCGAACACTGAAGCTTTCTTT. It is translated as CASSRGPNTEAFF.

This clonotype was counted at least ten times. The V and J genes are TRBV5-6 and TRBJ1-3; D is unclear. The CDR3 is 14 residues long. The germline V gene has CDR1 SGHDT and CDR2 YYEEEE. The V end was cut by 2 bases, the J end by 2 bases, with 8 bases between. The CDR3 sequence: CASSLSGTGNTIYF. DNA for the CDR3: TGTGCCAGCAGCTTATCCGGGACTGGAAACACCATATATTTT.

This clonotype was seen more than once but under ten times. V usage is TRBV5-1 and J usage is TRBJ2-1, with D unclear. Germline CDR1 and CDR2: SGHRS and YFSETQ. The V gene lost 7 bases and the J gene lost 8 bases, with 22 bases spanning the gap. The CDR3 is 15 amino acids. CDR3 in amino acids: CASRERQAPGDEQFF. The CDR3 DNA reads TGCGCCAGCCGTGAGAGGCAGGCTCCTGGGGATGAGCAGTTCTTC.

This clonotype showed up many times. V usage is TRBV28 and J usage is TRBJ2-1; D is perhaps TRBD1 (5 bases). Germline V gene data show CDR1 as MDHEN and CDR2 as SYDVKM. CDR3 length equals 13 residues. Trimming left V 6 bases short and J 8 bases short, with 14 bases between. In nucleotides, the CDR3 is TGTGCCAGCAGGACAGTATCCTTAGATGAGCAGTTCTTC. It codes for CASRTVSLDEQFF.

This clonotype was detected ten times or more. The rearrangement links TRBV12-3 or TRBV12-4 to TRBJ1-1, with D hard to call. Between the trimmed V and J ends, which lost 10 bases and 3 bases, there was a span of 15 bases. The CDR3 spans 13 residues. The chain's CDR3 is CATSGEAYTEAFF. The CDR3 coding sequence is TGTGCCACCTCTGGGGAAGCGTACACTGAAGCTTTCTTT.

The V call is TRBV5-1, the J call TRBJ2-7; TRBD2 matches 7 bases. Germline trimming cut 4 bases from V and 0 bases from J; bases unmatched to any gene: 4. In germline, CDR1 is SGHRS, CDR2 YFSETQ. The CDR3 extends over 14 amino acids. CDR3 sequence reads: CASSLRTSSYEQYF. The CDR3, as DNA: TGCGCCAGCAGCCTACGGACTAGCTCCTACGAGCAGTACTTC.

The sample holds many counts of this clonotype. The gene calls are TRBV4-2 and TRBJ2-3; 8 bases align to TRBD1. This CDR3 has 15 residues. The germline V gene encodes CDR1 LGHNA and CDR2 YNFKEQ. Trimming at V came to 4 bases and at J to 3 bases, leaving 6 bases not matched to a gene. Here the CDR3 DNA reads TGTGCCAGCAGCCCAGGCAGGGGGCTGACAGATACGCAGTATTTT. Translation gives CASSPGRGLTDTQYF.

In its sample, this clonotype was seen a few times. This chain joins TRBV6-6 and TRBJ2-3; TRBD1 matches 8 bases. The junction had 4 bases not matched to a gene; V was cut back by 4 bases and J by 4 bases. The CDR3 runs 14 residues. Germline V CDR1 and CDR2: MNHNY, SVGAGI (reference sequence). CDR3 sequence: CASSLQGASDTQYF. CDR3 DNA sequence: TGTGCCAGCAGTTTGCAGGGGGCTTCAGATACGCAGTATTTT.

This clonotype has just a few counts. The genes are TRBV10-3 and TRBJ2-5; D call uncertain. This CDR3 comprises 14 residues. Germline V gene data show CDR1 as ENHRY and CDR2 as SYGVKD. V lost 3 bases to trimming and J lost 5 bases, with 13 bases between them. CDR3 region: CAISEVDRRETQYF. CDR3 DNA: TGTGCCATCAGTGAAGTCGACCGCCGGGAGACCCAGTACTTC.